This T cell receptor beta chain was recovered during a study of Graves' ophthalmopathy and Graves' hyperthyroidism. The study amplified TCR beta CDR3 regions using RNA transcripts. Amplification began with first-round RT-PCR using HTBI primers, then second-round multiplex PCR was performed. TCRdb re-called the multiplex PCR reads with MiXCR, one entry per CDR3 protein. The data contain around 1,000,000 distinct CDR3 sequences, roughly 35% of them singletons. CDR3 length: 14 residues. Germline CDR1 is MNHEY and CDR2 is SVGAGI. This TCR was recovered from an adult man with Graves' hyperthyroidism. The sample was peripheral blood or thyroid tissue (not recorded which). V and J are TRBV6-5 and TRBJ2-5; 8 nucleotides agree with TRBD1. The tail of the sequence fits TRBJ2-7 better, so the J call may be wrong. CDR3 DNA sequence: TGTGCCAGCAGTAGGGAGACAGGGGAGGACGAGCAGTACTTC. This translates into CASSRETGEDEQYF.